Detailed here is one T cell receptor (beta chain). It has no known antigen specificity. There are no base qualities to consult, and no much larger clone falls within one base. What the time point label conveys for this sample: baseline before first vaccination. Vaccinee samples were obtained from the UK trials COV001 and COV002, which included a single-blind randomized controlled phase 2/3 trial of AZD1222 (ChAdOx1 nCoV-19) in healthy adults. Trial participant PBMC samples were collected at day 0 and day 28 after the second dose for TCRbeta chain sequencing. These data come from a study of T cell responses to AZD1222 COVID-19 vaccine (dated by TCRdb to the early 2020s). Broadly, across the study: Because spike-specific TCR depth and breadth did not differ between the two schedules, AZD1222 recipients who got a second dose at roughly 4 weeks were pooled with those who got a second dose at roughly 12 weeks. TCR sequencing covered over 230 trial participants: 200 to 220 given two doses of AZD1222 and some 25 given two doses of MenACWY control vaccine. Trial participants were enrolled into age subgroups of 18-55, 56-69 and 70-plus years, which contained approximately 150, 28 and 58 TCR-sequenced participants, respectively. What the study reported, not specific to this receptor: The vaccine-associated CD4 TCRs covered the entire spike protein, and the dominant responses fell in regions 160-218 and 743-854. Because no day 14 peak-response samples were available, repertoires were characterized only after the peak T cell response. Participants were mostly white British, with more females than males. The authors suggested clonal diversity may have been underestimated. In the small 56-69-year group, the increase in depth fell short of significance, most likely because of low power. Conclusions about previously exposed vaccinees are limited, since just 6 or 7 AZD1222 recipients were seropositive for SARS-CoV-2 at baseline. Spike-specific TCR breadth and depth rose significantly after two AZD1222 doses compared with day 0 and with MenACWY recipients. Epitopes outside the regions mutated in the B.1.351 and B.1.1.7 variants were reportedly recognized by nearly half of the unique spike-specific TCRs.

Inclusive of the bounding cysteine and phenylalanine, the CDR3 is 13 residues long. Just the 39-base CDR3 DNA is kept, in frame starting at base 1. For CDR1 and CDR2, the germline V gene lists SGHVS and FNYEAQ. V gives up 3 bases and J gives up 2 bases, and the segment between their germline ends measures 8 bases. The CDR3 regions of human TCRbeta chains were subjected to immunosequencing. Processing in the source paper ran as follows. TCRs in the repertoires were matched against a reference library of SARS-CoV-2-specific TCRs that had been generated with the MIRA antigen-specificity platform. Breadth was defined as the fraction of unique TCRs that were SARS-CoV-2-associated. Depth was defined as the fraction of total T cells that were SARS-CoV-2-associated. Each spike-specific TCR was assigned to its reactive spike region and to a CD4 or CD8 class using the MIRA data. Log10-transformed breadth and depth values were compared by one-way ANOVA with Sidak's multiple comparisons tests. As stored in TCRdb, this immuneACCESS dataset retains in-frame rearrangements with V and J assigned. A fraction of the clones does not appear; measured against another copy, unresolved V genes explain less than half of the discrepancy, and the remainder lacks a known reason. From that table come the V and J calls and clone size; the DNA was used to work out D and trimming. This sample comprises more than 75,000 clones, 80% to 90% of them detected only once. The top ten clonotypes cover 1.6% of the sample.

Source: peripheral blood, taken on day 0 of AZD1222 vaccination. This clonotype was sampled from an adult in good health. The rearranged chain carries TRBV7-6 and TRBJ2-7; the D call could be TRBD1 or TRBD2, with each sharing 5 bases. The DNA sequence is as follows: TGTGCCAGCAGCTTTGGGGGAACCTACGAGCAGTACTTC. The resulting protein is CASSFGGTYEQYF.